The 26 T cell receptor beta chains listed next were all sequenced from one sample in a study of CD4 T cells in relation to SARS-CoV-2 and coronaviruses. Unexposed donor CD4+ T cells date from about 2011-2018, before the COVID-19 pandemic. After approximately ten days of culture, CD4+ T cells were isolated. TCRdb's table, derived via immunoSEQ multiplex PCR, lists solely in-frame clones and lacks some. The sample holds some 29,000 clones, roughly four fifths seen once. These receptors' targets are unknown. Specimen: CD4+ T cells from PBMCs, cultured in vitro. Every receptor here comes from a human donor in good health.

The V call is TRBV7-2, the J call TRBJ1-2; 10 positions match TRBD1. CDR1 is SGHTA and CDR2 is FQGNSA in the germline V gene. The CDR3 runs to 15 residues. V was clipped by 1 base and J by 2 bases; unmatched bases: 1. CDR3 nucleotide sequence: TGTGCCAGCAGCTTAGGACAGGGGGCAAACTATGGCTACACCTTC. Protein sequence: CASSLGQGANYGYTF.

The rearrangement uses TRBV5-6 and TRBJ2-4; weak D call: TRBD1 (5 bases). The germline gives CDR1 SGHDT, CDR2 YYEEEE. The germline V and J ends were trimmed by 0 bases and 9 bases, with 13 bases remaining between them. The CDR3 has 14 residues. As DNA, the CDR3 is TGTGCCAGCAGCTTGGAGGGGCTCTCCACCATTCAGTACTTC. It yields the protein CASSLEGLSTIQYF.

This chain connects TRBV7-9 to TRBJ2-2; D is possibly TRBD2 (6 bases). V was cut by 7 bases and J by 6 bases, with 12 bases left in between. CDR3 length: 13 amino acids. The germline CDR1 and CDR2 sequences are SEHNR and FQNEAQ (reference sequence). CDR3 loop: CASTPPGAGELFF. CDR3 bases: TGTGCCAGCACCCCACCGGGGGCCGGGGAGCTGTTTTTT.

CDR3 coding DNA: TGTGCCATCAGAGGACTAGCGGGAGAAGATACGCAGTATTTT. Its protein product is CAIRGLAGEDTQYF. The genes are TRBV10-3 and TRBJ2-3; 13 bases map to TRBD2. The V and J ends lost 6 bases and 5 bases, in that order; junction bases with no gene match: 2. CDR1 is ENHRY, CDR2 SYGVKD, per germline. The CDR3 is 14 residues long.

By share of the sample, this clone is medium-sized. J is TRBJ2-1 and V is TRBV5-1; TRBD2 aligns across 10 bases. From germline, CDR1 is SGHRS and CDR2 YFSETQ. The junction had 3 bases not matched to a gene; V was cut back by 3 bases and J by 3 bases. This CDR3 has 15 residues. This CDR3 reads CASSSSSGGYNEQFF. CDR3 nucleotide sequence: TGCGCCAGCAGCTCGTCTAGCGGGGGCTACAATGAGCAGTTCTTC.

The chain recombines TRBV6-2 or TRBV6-3 with TRBJ2-7; no definite D call. Germline loops: CDR1 MNHEY, CDR2 SVGEGT. Trimming shortened V by 0 bases and J by 1 base, and 13 bases separated the two germline ends. The CDR3 loop spans 16 amino acids. The CDR3 loop reads CASSYSNLRPSYEQYF. CDR3 sequence (DNA): TGTGCCAGCAGTTACTCGAATCTCAGACCTTCCTACGAGCAGTACTTC.

V is TRBV13 and J is TRBJ1-4, with D uncertain. CDR1 is PRHDT, CDR2 FYEKMQ, per germline (reference sequence). Trimming removed 6 bases at V and 5 bases at J, with 7 bases between. This CDR3 has 12 amino acids. The CDR3 DNA sequence: TGTGCCAGCAGACGACGCAATGAAAAACTGTTTTTT. Residues: CASRRRNEKLFF.

This clone was seen a single time. The chain links TRBV19 to TRBJ1-2, with 8 positions matching TRBD1. There are 13 residues in the CDR3. Germline trimming cut 5 bases from V and 4 bases from J; bases unmatched to any gene: 3. From germline, CDR1 is LNHDA and CDR2 SQIVND (reference sequence). The CDR3 DNA sequence: TGTGCCAGTAGTGGACAGGGTGGCTATGGCTACACCTTC. Translating it yields CASSGQGGYGYTF.

This clone appeared a few times. This chain links TRBV7-2 with TRBJ2-7; D gene ambiguous. Germline V CDR1 and CDR2: SGHTA, FQGNSA. V was shortened by 2 bases and J by 0 bases, with 14 bases between the two germline ends. CDR3 length: 16 amino acids. The CDR3 protein is CASSLTRAESSYEQYF. The CDR3 region has the DNA TGTGCCAGCAGCTTAACTCGAGCCGAAAGCTCCTACGAGCAGTACTTC. Filled out from reference TRBV7-2 and TRBJ2-7, the complete variable domain reads GAGVSQSPSNKVTEKGKDVELRCDPISGHTALYWYRQSLGQGLEFLIYFQGNSAPDKSGLPSDRFSAERTGGSVSTLTIQRTQQEDSAVYLCASSLTRAESSYEQYFGPGTRLTVT.

The chain employs TRBV6-6 and TRBJ2-3, with 8 bases lining up with TRBD1. Germline V lookup: CDR1 MNHNY, CDR2 SVGAGI (reference sequence). The CDR3 extends over 14 amino acids. Germline trimming cut 6 bases from V and 3 bases from J; bases unmatched to any gene: 5. CDR3 in amino acids: CASSPGGATDTQYF. The CDR3 DNA is TGTGCCAGCAGCCCAGGGGGCGCAACAGATACGCAGTATTTT.

V gene TRBV7-9 combines with J gene TRBJ1-4; D remains unclear. Per the germline V gene, CDR1 is SEHNR and CDR2 is FQNEAQ (reference sequence). The CDR3 sequence is 12 residues long. Trimming removed 3 bases from V and 3 bases from J, with 2 bases in between. CDR3: CASSFANEKLFF. CDR3 coding DNA: TGTGCCAGCAGCTTCGCTAATGAAAAACTGTTTTTT. Together with reference TRBV7-9 and TRBJ1-4, the CDR3 gives the full variable domain: DTGVSQNPRHKITKRGQNVTFRCDPISEHNRLYWYRQTLGQGPEFLTYFQNEAQLEKSRLLSDRFSAERPKGSFSTLEIQRTEQGDSAMYLCASSFANEKLFFGSGTQLSVL.

CDR3 sequence (DNA): TGCGCCAGCAGCCCCCTCAATTACAATGAGCAGTTCTTC. This codes for CASSPLNYNEQFF. This chain connects TRBV5-1 to TRBJ2-1; D is unresolved. This CDR3 has 13 residues. Germline-derived CDR1 and CDR2 are SGHRS and YFSETQ. The V gene lost 4 bases and the J gene lost 4 bases, with 9 bases spanning the gap.

This chain joins TRBV6-2 or TRBV6-3 and TRBJ1-6; no reliable D call. Trimming removed 8 bases at V and 1 base at J, with 24 bases between. In germline, CDR1 is MNHEY, CDR2 SVGEGT. The CDR3 totals 19 residues. The CDR3 here is CASCPGGQASGSYNSPLHF. The CDR3 coding sequence is TGTGCCAGCTGCCCGGGCGGGCAGGCCAGCGGGTCCTATAATTCACCCCTCCACTTT.

The chain joins TRBV6-1 to TRBJ2-3; tentatively, D is TRBD1 or TRBD2 (5 bases each). CDR1 MNHNS and CDR2 SASEGT come from the germline V gene. V lost 0 bases and J lost 1, with 5 bases in between. CDR3 length equals 14 residues. CDR3 nucleotides: TGTGCCAGCAGTGAAGCGGGGGGCACAGATACGCAGTATTTT. As protein: CASSEAGGTDTQYF.

This chain connects TRBV2 to TRBJ1-2; D uncertain. Trimming cost V 2 bases and J 4 bases, with 5 bases left between them. Germline V lookup: CDR1 SNHLY, CDR2 FYNNEI. The CDR3 totals 12 residues. CDR3 coding DNA: TGTGCCAGCAGTGAAAGATCCTATGGCTACACCTTC. Its protein is CASSERSYGYTF.

About this clone: At one end the junction does not follow the germline gene, possibly because of a read error. The chain couples TRBV5-1 to TRBJ2-1, with 13 bases aligning to TRBD2. The CDR3 runs 13 residues. Germline lookup yields CDR1 SGHRS and CDR2 YFSETQ. CDR3 residues: CATPGLAGPIGIF. The CDR3 nucleotides are TGCGCCACCCCGGGACTAGCGGGACCGATAGGGATCTTC. Together with reference TRBV5-1 and TRBJ2-1, the CDR3 gives the full variable domain: KAGVTQTPRYLIKTRGQQVTLSCSPISGHRSVSWYQQTPGQGLQFLFEYFSETQRNKGNFPGRFSGRQFSNSRSEMNVSTLELGDSALYLCATPGLAGPIGIFGPGTRLTVL.

This chain uses TRBV5-4 with TRBJ2-1; 11 bases map to TRBD2. The CDR3 extends over 17 amino acids. The germline gives CDR1 SGHNT, CDR2 YYREEE (reference sequence). The V gene end was trimmed by 4 bases and the J gene end by 8 bases; junction bases not matched to a gene: 14. The CDR3 nucleotides are TGTGCCAGCAGCACGAGGAGACTAGCGGGAAGGGTTGATGAGCAGTTCTTC. Protein product: CASSTRRLAGRVDEQFF.

This clone was observed a handful of times. The J gene is TRBJ1-2, the V gene TRBV25-1; 9 bases are a match to TRBD1. Trimming took 4 bases from V and 6 from J; bases not matched to a gene: 9. The CDR3 has 15 amino acids. CDR1 is MGHDK, CDR2 SYGVNS, per germline. The CDR3 coding sequence is TGTGCCAGCAGTGGAGCCGGGACAGGGAGAGATGGCTACACCTTC. The encoded protein is CASSGAGTGRDGYTF.

This chain connects TRBV3-1 (or the pseudogene TRBV3-2) to TRBJ2-4; D gene unclear. The CDR3 runs 17 residues. CDR1 is LGHDT and CDR2 is YNNKEL in the germline V gene (reference sequence). Trimming left V 0 bases short and J 0 bases short, with 12 bases between. CDR3 sequence: CASSQDSPFLAKNIQYF. As DNA, the CDR3 is TGTGCCAGCAGCCAAGATTCCCCGTTTCTAGCCAAAAACATTCAGTACTTC.

Here the CDR3 reads CASSFQVLADNEQYF. The CDR3 region has the DNA TGTGCCAGCAGCTTTCAGGTACTAGCGGACAACGAGCAGTACTTC. The chain is built from TRBV7-2 and TRBJ2-7, with TRBD2 matching over 8 bases. Germline V gives CDR1 SGHTA, CDR2 FQGNSA. The CDR3 contains 15 residues. J lost 5 bases, V lost 3 bases, and 9 bases had no gene match.

This rearrangement joins TRBV30 to TRBJ1-4; TRBD1 matches 7 bases. This CDR3 is 14 amino acids long. J was trimmed by 8 bases and V by 0 bases; bases with no gene match: 6. Germline V CDR1 and CDR2: GTSNPN, SVGIG (reference sequence). The CDR3 DNA sequence: TGTGCCTGGAGTGTAGGGGGCAATGCAGAAAAACTGTTTTTT. Residues: CAWSVGGNAEKLFF.

This chain connects TRBV11-3 to TRBJ2-2, with TRBD1 identical over 12 bases. The V segment lost 1 base and the J segment 6 bases; nucleotides outside the gene matches: 3. Germline CDR1 and CDR2: SGHNT and YENEEA. This CDR3 comprises 16 residues. In DNA, the CDR3 is TGTGCCAGCAGCTTAGGGGGACAGGGGGCCGCCGGGGAGCTGTTTTTT. It translates to CASSLGGQGAAGELFF.

Comment on this clone: Other nucleotide sequences in the sample specify the same CDR3. V is TRBV28 and J is TRBJ2-4; 9 bases fit TRBD1. The germline CDR1 and CDR2 sequences are MDHEN and SYDVKM. The CDR3 loop spans 14 amino acids. V gave up 5 bases and J gave up 7 bases; unmatched junction bases: 6. The CDR3 region is CASSTGTGRNIQYF. CDR3 DNA: TGTGCCAGCAGTACCGGGACAGGGCGGAACATTCAGTACTTC.

The chain is built from TRBV21-1 and TRBJ1-2; the tabulated D call, TRBD1, remains unverified against the DNA. TRBV21-1 is a pseudogene. The CDR3 totals 16 residues. CDR3 coding DNA: TGTGCCAGCAGCATAAAAGATAGACCCAGGATGAGAGGCTACACCTTC. The encoded protein is CASSIKDRPRMRGYTF.

The V call is TRBV9, the J call TRBJ2-2; D unclear. Between the trimmed V and J ends, which lost 2 bases and 5 bases, there was a span of 10 bases. The CDR3 extends over 14 amino acids. CDR1 and CDR2 from the germline V gene are SGDLS and YYNGEE. CDR3 coding DNA: TGTGCCAGCAGCGTCGGTGGCAGGACCGGGGAGCTGTTTTTT. It is translated as CASSVGGRTGELFF.

The rearrangement joins TRBV2 to TRBJ2-7; D is undetermined. CDR3 length equals 11 residues. Trimming took off 9 bases at V and 1 base at J, with 7 bases between the two ends. CDR1 is SNHLY, CDR2 FYNNEI, per germline. The CDR3 bases are TGTGCCAGTTTAGTTTCCTACGAGCAGTACTTC. Its protein product is CASLVSYEQYF.